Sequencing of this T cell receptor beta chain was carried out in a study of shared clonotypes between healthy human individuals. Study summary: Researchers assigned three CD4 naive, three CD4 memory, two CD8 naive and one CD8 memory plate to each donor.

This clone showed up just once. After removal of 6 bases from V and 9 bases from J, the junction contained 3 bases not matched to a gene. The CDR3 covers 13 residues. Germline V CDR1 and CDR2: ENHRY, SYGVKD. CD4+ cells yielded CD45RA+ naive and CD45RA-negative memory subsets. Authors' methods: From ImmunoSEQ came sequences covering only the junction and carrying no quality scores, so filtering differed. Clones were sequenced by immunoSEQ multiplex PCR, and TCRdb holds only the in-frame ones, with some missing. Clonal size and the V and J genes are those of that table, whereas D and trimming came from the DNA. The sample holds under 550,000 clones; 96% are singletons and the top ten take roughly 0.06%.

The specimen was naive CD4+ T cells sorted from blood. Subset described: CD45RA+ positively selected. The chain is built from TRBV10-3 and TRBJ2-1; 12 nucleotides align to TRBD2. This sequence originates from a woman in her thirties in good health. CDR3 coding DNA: TGTGCCATCAGGACTAGCGGGAGCGGTGAGCAGTTCTTC. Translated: CAIRTSGSGEQFF.